The clone carrying this T cell receptor beta chain was observed a handful of times. Antigen specificity is unknown. CDR3 length: 13 amino acids. V was pared by 5 bases and J by 4 bases, with 11 bases between. Germline CDR1 SGHVS, CDR2 FNYEAQ. These data come from a study of early T cells in non-severe SARS-CoV-2 infection. Overall study: Sequencing of bulk RNA from unsorted whole blood was done, without chain pairing. Regarding the study as a whole: A preference for anti-spike CD8 responses marked VDJdb matching, which missed private and CD4 specificities.

Unique molecular identifiers tagged individual cDNA molecules. TCRdb re-derived calls from the 5' RACE reads in MiXCR, one entry per CDR3 protein. The table has 86,000 or so distinct CDR3 sequences, more than 12% seen once. This sequence was found in an adult who was a healthcare worker with PCR-confirmed SARS-CoV-2 infection or an uninfected control (not recorded which). V usage is TRBV7-6 and J usage is TRBJ2-5, with D perhaps matching TRBD1 (6 bases). The material sequenced was whole blood. The DNA of the CDR3 is TGTGCCAGCAGCCCAGGGGACGGAGAGACCCAGTACTTC. Translating gives CASSPGDGETQYF.